What follows describes a single TCR beta chain. From germline, CDR1 is MNHEY and CDR2 SMNVEV (reference sequence). This CDR3 is 15 amino acids long. Between the trimmed V and J ends, which lost 6 bases and 0 bases, there was a span of 15 bases. The data belong to a study of blood T cell repertoires in COVID-19. At the level of the study: Both acute and convalescent COVID-19 samples were obtained from the United States, Italy and Spain. The cDNA or gDNA used as material had been derived from T cells, B-cell-depleted T cells, or PBMCs.

Two negative PCRs, clearance, or symptom resolution characterized the recovered Cohort 3 donors. In the authors' workflow: Nucleated cell number was recorded as an estimate derived from reference gene primer amplification. Generated by immunoSEQ multiplex PCR, the TCRdb table keeps only in-frame clones and is missing some. From that table come the V and J calls and clone size; the DNA was used to work out D and trimming. The sample carries under 350,000 clones, around 90% recorded once. The chain is built from TRBV27 and TRBJ2-7; tentatively, D is TRBD2 (6 bases). Sequencing used PBMCs or T cells enriched from blood (not recorded which). This sequence originates from a woman between 40 and 50 years old who had recovered from COVID-19. In nucleotides, the CDR3 is TGTGCCAGCAGACCCCGACTAGTAAGCTCCTACGAGCAGTACTTC. Protein: CASRPRLVSSYEQYF.